Listed below are T cell receptor beta chains from one sample, sequenced in a study of T cells after yellow fever vaccination. TCRdb re-derived calls from the 5' RACE reads in MiXCR, one entry per CDR3 protein. The data show under 55,000 distinct CDR3 sequences, with under 8% seen just once and over 14% held by the top ten. The sequenced sample was CD8+ T cells not binding an NS4B(214-222) dextramer, sorted from PBMCs, obtained 45 days after the yellow fever booster vaccination. The origin of the receptors is a man aged 30 to 39 who received the YFV17D yellow fever vaccine. Both conserved end residues are part of each CDR3. The order of the fields is CDR3 length, J gene, clone size, V gene, D gene, CDR3 protein, CDR3 DNA. The D gene is left open where the match is weak. The size entry is marked missing in some rows and otherwise reads once, few, many or a size class.

17 TRBJ2-4 many TRBV11-2 TRBD2 CASGGAREGLDWSIQYF TGTGCCAGCGGAGGGGCGCGGGAGGGCCTTGATTGGAGCATTCAGTACTTC
12 TRBJ2-7 many TRBV20-1 TRBD2 CSARGLVGEQYF TGCAGTGCTCGGGGACTAGTAGGCGAGCAGTACTTC
14 TRBJ2-3 - TRBV7-2 TRBD2 CASSALTSGDTQYF TGTGCCAGCAGCGCCCTGACTAGCGGCGATACGCAGTATTTT
15 TRBJ2-3 many TRBV28 TRBD1 CASSPGQGASDTQYF TGTGCCAGCAGTCCCGGACAGGGAGCGTCAGATACGCAGTATTTT
15 TRBJ2-7 many TRBV29-1 - CSVERPGRFSYEQYF TGCAGCGTCGAACGTCCGGGACGGTTCTCCTACGAGCAGTACTTC
16 TRBJ2-7 many TRBV4-3 - CASSQERGVGEGEQYF TGCGCCAGCAGCCAAGAACGTGGGGTCGGGGAAGGCGAGCAGTACTTC
14 TRBJ2-7 few TRBV25-1 TRBD2 CASSALGEGYEQYF TGTGCCAGCAGTGCCCTAGGGGAGGGATACGAGCAGTACTTC
11 TRBJ2-7 few TRBV7-9 - CASSLFDEQYF TGTGCCAGCAGCCTCTTCGACGAGCAGTACTTC
17 TRBJ2-2 many TRBV12-3/TRBV12-4 TRBD2 CASSLEAASGNTGELFF TGTGCCAGCAGTTTAGAAGCGGCTAGCGGGAACACCGGGGAGCTGTTTTTT
15 TRBJ2-5 many TRBV6-5 TRBD2 CASSSLTSGRQTQYF TGTGCCAGCAGTTCCCTGACTAGCGGGAGGCAGACCCAGTACTTC
15 TRBJ2-7 many TRBV7-8 - CASSLVGQGTDEQYF TGTGCCAGCAGCTTAGTAGGGCAAGGTACGGACGAGCAGTACTTC
11 TRBJ2-7 many TRBV10-2 - CASRAGNEQYF TGCGCCAGCAGGGCAGGGAACGAGCAGTACTTC
17 TRBJ2-1 - TRBV12-3/TRBV12-4 TRBD2 CASSSTSGRSSYNEQFF TGTGCCAGCAGTTCGACTAGCGGGAGATCCTCCTACAATGAGCAGTTCTTC
14 TRBJ2-7 many TRBV6-5 TRBD1 CASSYGTGDYEQYF TGTGCCAGCAGTTACGGGACAGGAGACTACGAGCAGTACTTC
20 TRBJ2-1 many TRBV28 - CASSPISGGSPQLVDNEQFF TGTGCCAGCAGTCCGATTTCAGGGGGGTCCCCGCAGTTGGTGGACAATGAGCAGTTCTTC
12 TRBJ1-1 many TRBV29-1 TRBD1 CSVRPGQGEAFF TGCAGCGTGAGACCGGGACAGGGTGAAGCTTTCTTT
16 TRBJ2-7 many TRBV5-8 TRBD2 CASMVPRLAGAYEQYF TGTGCCAGCATGGTCCCCCGACTAGCGGGAGCCTACGAGCAGTACTTC
16 TRBJ2-2 many TRBV7-6 - CASSFGAGPNTGELFF TGTGCCAGCAGCTTCGGTGCGGGACCTAACACCGGGGAGCTGTTTTTT
13 TRBJ2-1 many TRBV12-3/TRBV12-4 TRBD2 CASSFTSANEQFF TGTGCCAGCAGTTTTACTAGCGCCAATGAGCAGTTCTTC
13 TRBJ2-1 many TRBV20-1 TRBD1 CSALTGTGVWQFF TGCAGTGCTCTGACCGGGACAGGAGTTTGGCAGTTCTTC
16 TRBJ2-1 many TRBV5-8 TRBD1 CASSPPTADRGNEQFF TGTGCCAGCAGCCCCCCGACCGCTGACAGGGGGAATGAGCAGTTCTTC
13 TRBJ2-1 many TRBV20-1 - CSAAHESEDEQFF TGCAGTGCGGCCCACGAATCAGAGGATGAGCAGTTCTTC
15 TRBJ2-1 many TRBV25-1 - CASSTWSVAYNEQFF TGTGCCAGCAGCACCTGGTCTGTCGCCTACAATGAGCAGTTCTTC
14 TRBJ2-7 many TRBV19 - CASSSSHSAYEQYF TGTGCCAGTAGTTCAAGCCACTCGGCGTACGAGCAGTACTTC
15 TRBJ2-4 few TRBV20-1 TRBD2 CSALAGDLAKNIQYF TGCAGTGCTCTAGCGGGAGACCTAGCCAAAAACATTCAGTACTTC
15 TRBJ2-1 many TRBV3-1 - CASSQELGLAHEQFF TGTGCCAGCAGCCAAGAGCTCGGACTCGCCCATGAGCAGTTCTTC
13 TRBJ2-5 many TRBV14 - CASSPDVQETQYF TGTGCCAGCAGTCCTGATGTCCAAGAGACCCAGTACTTC
12 TRBJ2-3 few TRBV7-6 - CASSLGTLTQYF TGTGCCAGCAGCTTAGGGACTCTTACGCAGTATTTT
12 TRBJ2-1 many TRBV6-1 TRBD2 CASSVGGGEQFF TGTGCCAGCAGTGTCGGGGGGGGTGAGCAGTTCTTC
13 TRBJ2-3 few TRBV5-1 - CASGAVGTDTQYF TGCGCCAGCGGAGCGGTGGGAACAGATACGCAGTATTTT
14 TRBJ1-2 - TRBV7-2 - CASGEAIRRYGYTF TGTGCCAGCGGGGAGGCGATCCGACGATATGGCTACACCTTC
15 TRBJ2-3 many TRBV23-1 - CASFLAPRSTDTQYF TGCGCCAGCTTCTTAGCCCCTCGGTCCACAGATACGCAGTATTTT
14 TRBJ2-1 many TRBV10-3 - CAISEGQWADEQFF TGTGCCATCAGTGAGGGACAATGGGCTGATGAGCAGTTCTTC
15 TRBJ2-3 many TRBV4-3 TRBD1 CASSQDRGHVDTQYF TGCGCCAGCAGCCAGGACAGGGGGCATGTAGATACGCAGTATTTT
11 TRBJ2-3 many TRBV10-3 - CAIRSEDTQYF TGTGCCATCAGATCGGAAGATACGCAGTATTTT
13 TRBJ2-7 many TRBV11-2 - CASSLGNAAEQYF TGTGCCAGCAGCTTAGGTAACGCTGCCGAGCAGTACTTC
15 TRBJ2-5 many TRBV5-5 TRBD1 CASSGTGLGGETQYF TGTGCCAGCAGCGGGACAGGGCTGGGAGGGGAGACCCAGTACTTC
15 TRBJ2-7 - TRBV14 - CASSHVNRPFHEQYF TGTGCCAGCAGCCACGTTAACCGACCCTTCCACGAGCAGTACTTC
17 TRBJ2-7 many TRBV3-1 TRBD1 CASSQGFPPGQGVEQYF TGTGCCAGCAGCCAAGGCTTTCCCCCGGGACAGGGGGTCGAGCAGTACTTC
17 TRBJ2-1 many TRBV15 - CATSRDLGRAAVGEQFF TGTGCCACCAGCAGAGATTTGGGCCGCGCGGCAGTGGGTGAGCAGTTCTTC
17 TRBJ2-5 many TRBV28 TRBD2 CASSLTSGRALGETQYF TGTGCCAGCAGTTTAACTAGCGGGAGGGCCCTAGGAGAGACCCAGTACTTC
15 TRBJ2-7 many TRBV7-9 TRBD2 CASSSSGSPSDEQYF TGTGCCAGCAGCTCGAGCGGGAGTCCAAGCGACGAGCAGTACTTC
12 TRBJ2-7 many TRBV29-1 - CSVVRPRGEQYF TGCAGCGTTGTAAGACCTAGGGGGGAGCAGTACTTC
17 TRBJ2-7 many TRBV10-2 TRBD2 CASMELAGTPFGNEQYF TGCGCCAGCATGGAGCTAGCGGGTACACCCTTCGGGAACGAGCAGTACTTC
10 TRBJ2-7 many TRBV2 - CASSAYEQYF TGTGCCAGCAGCGCCTACGAGCAGTACTTC
17 TRBJ2-6 few TRBV20-1 TRBD1 CSARFWDSISGANVLTF TGCAGTGCTCGCTTTTGGGACAGTATCTCTGGGGCCAACGTCCTGACTTTC
14 TRBJ2-7 few TRBV19 TRBD2 CASSWASGVYEQYF TGTGCCAGTAGTTGGGCTAGCGGGGTCTACGAGCAGTACTTC
14 TRBJ1-2 many TRBV11-2 - CASSLGNWAKGYTF TGTGCCAGCAGCCTAGGGAATTGGGCTAAGGGCTACACCTTC
16 TRBJ2-1 - TRBV24-1 - CATSDHDRSKDNEQFF TGTGCCACCAGTGACCACGATCGTAGCAAGGACAATGAGCAGTTCTTC
16 TRBJ2-1 many TRBV24-1 TRBD2 CATSPTSGRSSYEQFF TGTGCCACCAGTCCCACTAGCGGGAGATCCTCCTATGAGCAGTTCTTC